The present entry profiles one T cell receptor (beta chain) with its context. Both 60 Vbeta primers and 13 Jbeta primers went into the PCR. Produced via immunoSEQ multiplex PCR; TCRdb's table is partial and in-frame only. The sample has roughly 170,000 clones; around 80% are singletons. This CDR3 is built from 19 residues. Germline assignment: CDR1 SGHRS and CDR2 YFSETQ. The J segment lost 8 bases and the V segment lost 0 bases, leaving 18 bases of the junction unmatched. This sample stems from a study of cytomegalovirus exposure and HLA in healthy donors. Study-wide context: An early release of data contained tens of millions of unique TCRs, which came from HLA-typed donors.

The sample taken for sequencing was PBMCs. This rearrangement joins TRBV5-1 to TRBJ2-1, with 9 nucleotides matching TRBD2. This receptor was taken from a woman under 40 in good health and CMV-seropositive. The CDR3 region has the DNA TGCGCCAGCAGCTTGGATGGAGTCCTAGCGGGACTCCAAGGGGATGAGCAGTTCTTC. Translated: CASSLDGVLAGLQGDEQFF.